The next 26 T cell receptor beta chains were all read from a single sample in a study of blood T cells in healthy people across ages. Primed by a sample-barcoded 5' primer and a J-beta primer mix, a second PCR proceeded for about 6 to 12 cycles. TCRdb ran MiXCR on the 5' RACE reads and lists one entry per CDR3 protein. The sample yields approximately 780,000 distinct CDR3 sequences, 25% to 30% seen once. This same sample was also taken into another study, of T cells of mothers and their children.

Sequenced sample: blood. The source is a boy aged 10-17 years in good health.

The CDR3 DNA sequence: TGCAGCGTTGTTCGGGACGGGAGCACAGATACGCAGTATTTT. Protein: CSVVRDGSTDTQYF. The chain links TRBV29-1 to TRBJ2-3; D possibly uses TRBD1 or TRBD2 (5 bases each). This CDR3 region has 14 residues. Germline CDR1 and CDR2: SQVTM and ANQGSEA. Trimming shortened V by 4 bases and J by 0 bases, and 11 bases separated the two germline ends.

This clonotype has just one count. The chain links TRBV12-3 or TRBV12-4 to TRBJ2-1, with TRBD1 as a possible D gene (6 bases). V lost 3 bases and J lost 12, with 12 bases in between. The CDR3 extends over 12 amino acids. The chain's CDR3 is CASSLSGRGQFF. The CDR3 nucleotides are TGTGCCAGCAGTTTGTCGGGCAGGGGGCAGTTCTTC.

The chain couples TRBV12-5 to TRBJ1-1, with D perhaps matching TRBD1 (5 bases). Per germline, CDR1 LGHNT and CDR2 FRNRAP. CDR3 length equals 11 residues. V lost 3 bases to trimming and J lost 14 bases, with 13 bases between them. The CDR3: CASGLWGRSFF. The CDR3 region has the DNA TGTGCTAGTGGTTTATGGGGGAGGTCATTCTTT.

This clonotype was counted ten times or more. The rearrangement uses TRBV6-1 and TRBJ2-1; D remains unclear. Trimming took 11 bases from V and 7 from J, leaving 15 bases between them. Looked up from germline, CDR1 is MNHNS and CDR2 is SASEGT. CDR3 size: 12 residues. This chain's CDR3 is CALRAKGNEQFF. The CDR3 DNA reads TGTGCCCTAAGGGCAAAGGGAAATGAGCAGTTCTTC.

The count of this clonotype is one. The chain is built from TRBV20-1 and TRBJ2-3; 14 bases agree with TRBD2. V lost 0 bases, J lost 6 bases, and 5 bases stayed unmatched. CDR3 length: 16 residues. Germline assignment: CDR1 DFQATT and CDR2 SNEGSKA (reference sequence). Here the CDR3 DNA reads TGCAGTGCTAGAGATCCCCGGACTAGCGGGAGGGATACGCAGTATTTT. Translated: CSARDPRTSGRDTQYF.

CDR3 sequence reads: CASSQDRKDSGDLEQYF. CDR3 coding DNA: TGTGCCAGCAGCCAAGATAGGAAAGACTCCGGGGATCTCGAGCAGTACTTC. V usage is TRBV14 and J usage is TRBJ2-7, with a possible D match to TRBD2 (5 bases). The V and J ends lost 0 bases and 6 bases respectively, with 21 bases between them. From germline, CDR1 is SGHDN and CDR2 FVKESK. This CDR3 spans 17 amino acids.

This clonotype was detected a few times. This rearrangement joins TRBV28 to TRBJ2-2, with D possibly being TRBD1 (6 bases). This CDR3 region has 15 residues. Germline loops: CDR1 MDHEN, CDR2 SYDVKM. The V end lost 2 bases, the J end lost 3 bases, and 10 bases lay between the germline ends. The CDR3 nucleotides read TGTGCCAGCAGTTTAGGTAACAGGGACACCGGGGAGCTGTTTTTT. This sequence encodes CASSLGNRDTGELFF. The full variable domain, in which reference TRBV28 and TRBJ2-2 provide the parts outside the CDR3, is DVKVTQSSRYLVKRTGEKVFLECVQDMDHENMFWYRQDPGLGLRLIYFSYDVKMKEKGDIPEGYSVSREKKERFSLILESASTNQTSMYLCASSLGNRDTGELFFGEGSRLTVL.

The V gene is TRBV7-9, the J gene TRBJ2-1, with 7 positions matching TRBD2. Germline loops: CDR1 SEHNR, CDR2 FQNEAQ (reference sequence). J was trimmed by 8 bases and V by 4 bases; bases with no gene match: 14. This CDR3 has 16 residues. CDR3 DNA sequence: TGTGCCAGCAGCTCCCCGGGGGGACGTACTTGGGATGAGCAGTTCTTC. It yields the protein CASSSPGGRTWDEQFF.

This clonotype was found many times. The chain has TRBV21-1 and TRBJ1-6; whether TRBD1, the table's D call, matches the DNA was not checked. TRBV21-1 is reported as a pseudogene. The CDR3 runs 15 residues. The CDR3 bases are TGTGCCAGCAGCAACTCGGCCAGGGCTAATTCACCCCTCCACTTT. Amino acid sequence: CASSNSARANSPLHF.

This clonotype was observed many times. The CDR3 nucleotides are TGCAGTGCCAGGACAGGGGCAGGAAACACCATATATTTT. This codes for CSARTGAGNTIYF. The rearrangement joins TRBV20-1 to TRBJ1-3, with 9 nucleotides matching TRBD1. The CDR3 has 13 amino acids. Germline CDR1 is DFQATT and CDR2 is SNEGSKA (reference sequence). J gave up 4 bases and V 6 bases, and 4 bases lay outside the gene matches.

The chain employs TRBV29-1 and TRBJ2-3; TRBD2 aligns across 8 bases. J was trimmed by 2 bases and V by 6 bases; bases with no gene match: 10. The CDR3 is 15 amino acids. CDR1 is SQVTM and CDR2 is ANQGSEA in the germline V gene. This chain's CDR3 is CSVLSGDLLTDTQYF. In DNA form, the CDR3 reads TGCAGCGTACTTAGCGGGGACCTACTCACAGATACGCAGTATTTT.

This chain links TRBV29-1 with TRBJ2-5; TRBD2 agrees at 13 bases. The CDR3 has 14 residues. Germline values: CDR1 SQVTM, CDR2 ANQGSEA. V was pared by 7 bases and J by 5 bases, with 7 bases of the junction left unmatched. CDR3 nucleotide sequence: TGCAGCGCACTACTAGCGGGGGGGCCTGAGACCCAGTACTTC. Translation: CSALLAGGPETQYF.

This clonotype was recorded a few times. A read error may produce the germline difference seen at one junction end. The chain recombines TRBV5-5 with TRBJ1-5, with D perhaps TRBD1 (5 bases). The CDR3 runs to 14 residues. The V gene's germline CDR1 is SGHKS and CDR2 YYEKEE (reference sequence). The CDR3 nucleotides are TGTGCTAGCAGCTTGTGGCGGGGGAATCAGCCCCAGCATTTT. It yields the protein CASSLWRGNQPQHF.

This clonotype was detected a few times. CDR3 coding DNA: TGTGCCAGCAGTTTAGGCGGGACAGGGTGCTGCGAGCAGTACTTC. Protein: CASSLGGTGCCEQYF. The rearrangement joins TRBV28 to TRBJ2-7, with 9 bases aligning to TRBD1. The CDR3 runs 15 residues. The junction had 8 bases not matched to a gene; V was cut back by 2 bases and J by 6 bases. Germline lookup yields CDR1 MDHEN and CDR2 SYDVKM. Full variable domain (remainder filled in from reference TRBV28 and TRBJ2-7): DVKVTQSSRYLVKRTGEKVFLECVQDMDHENMFWYRQDPGLGLRLIYFSYDVKMKEKGDIPEGYSVSREKKERFSLILESASTNQTSMYLCASSLGGTGCCEQYFGPGTRLTVT.

This clonotype was seen a few times. This chain connects TRBV11-2 to TRBJ2-3; D unclear. V was pared by 2 bases and J by 2 bases, with 8 bases between. Germline V CDR1 and CDR2: SGHAT, FQNNGV. The CDR3 loop spans 14 amino acids. CDR3 DNA: TGTGCCAGCAGCTTATTCCAGTCCACAGATACGCAGTATTTT. As protein: CASSLFQSTDTQYF. Variable domain in full (rest from reference TRBV11-2 and TRBJ2-3): EAGVAQSPRYKIIEKRQSVAFWCNPISGHATLYWYQQILGQGPKLLIQFQNNGVVDDSQLPKDRFSAERLKGVDSTLKIQPAKLEDSAVYLCASSLFQSTDTQYFGPGTRLTVL.

J is TRBJ1-2 and V is TRBV4-1; the match to TRBD1 covers 8 bases. CDR1 MGHRA and CDR2 YSYEKL come from the germline V gene. With V trimmed by 4 bases and J by 4 bases, 8 bases remained unmatched. CDR3 length equals 15 residues. CDR3 sequence reads: CASSRETGVGYGYTF. CDR3 bases: TGCGCCAGCAGCCGGGAGACAGGGGTCGGCTATGGCTACACCTTC.

This clonotype was seen a few times. V gene TRBV20-1 combines with J gene TRBJ2-6; D gene unclear. Germline V gene lookup returns CDR1 DFQATT and CDR2 SNEGSKA (reference sequence). Trimming removed 0 bases at V and 0 bases at J, with 9 bases between. The CDR3 is made up of 16 amino acids. CDR3 DNA: TGCAGTGCTAGAGATCGGCGCGGCTCTGGGGCCAACGTCCTGACTTTC. Its translation: CSARDRRGSGANVLTF.

This clonotype was observed a few times. V and J are TRBV9 and TRBJ2-3; no firm D call. CDR1 SGDLS and CDR2 YYNGEE come from the germline V gene. V lost 0 bases, J lost 7 bases, and 12 bases lay in between. The CDR3 is made up of 14 amino acids. CDR3 in amino acids: CASSVGTGEHTQYF. In DNA form, the CDR3 reads TGTGCCAGCAGCGTAGGCACCGGCGAGCATACGCAGTATTTT.

This clonotype was found a few times. This chain connects TRBV5-1 to TRBJ2-5; weak D call: TRBD1 (6 bases). Judging by the DNA end, TRBJ2-7 fits better; the J call may be wrong. The CDR3 sequence is 16 residues long. CDR1 is SGHRS, CDR2 YFSETQ, per germline. The CDR3 region is CASSLGGPRVTYEQYF. CDR3 coding DNA: TGCGCCAGCAGCTTGGGGGGGCCCAGGGTAACCTACGAGCAGTACTTC.

The chain carries TRBV7-9 and TRBJ1-1, with D uncertain. The ends were cut back, 6 bases at V and 6 bases at J, with 17 bases in the middle. CDR3 size: 14 residues. CDR1 is SEHNR and CDR2 is FQNEAQ in the germline V gene (reference sequence). The CDR3 protein is CASSTTLSGAEAFF. As DNA, the CDR3 is TGTGCCAGCAGTACAACACTCTCCGGGGCTGAAGCTTTCTTT.

This clonotype was counted only a few times. The V gene is TRBV6-5, the J gene TRBJ2-3; TRBD2 matches at 9 bases. CDR1 is MNHEY and CDR2 is SVGAGI in the germline V gene. The V segment lost 2 bases and the J segment 3 bases; nucleotides outside the gene matches: 3. This CDR3 contains 15 residues. The CDR3 sequence: CASSYERGVTDTQYF. The CDR3 DNA follows: TGTGCCAGCAGTTACGAGCGGGGGGTGACAGATACGCAGTATTTT.

This clonotype was detected a few times. This chain connects TRBV15 to TRBJ1-6; 8 bases are shared with TRBD1. This CDR3 spans 19 amino acids. Germline values: CDR1 LNHNV, CDR2 YYDKDF (reference sequence). Trimming removed 4 bases from V and 0 bases from J; junction bases left unmatched: 11. The CDR3 here is CATSTAGQGTLSYNSPLHF. The CDR3 DNA reads as TGTGCCACCAGCACCGCCGGACAGGGTACTCTCTCCTATAATTCACCCCTCCACTTT.

In the case of this clonotype: This could be a read error, since a much larger clone is one nucleotide away. The chain uses TRBV29-1 and TRBJ2-1, with TRBD1 as a possible D gene (5 bases). Germline V CDR1 and CDR2: SQVTM, ANQGSEA. This CDR3 spans 12 amino acids. The CDR3, as DNA: TGCAGCGTTACAGGAGTAGTCAATGGGCAGTTCTTC. Its protein product is CSVTGVVNGQFF.

This clonotype was seen a few times. V is TRBV5-1 and J is TRBJ2-1, with D uncertain. CDR3 length: 13 residues. V was shortened by 1 base and J by 6 bases, with 8 bases between the two germline ends. From germline, CDR1 is SGHRS and CDR2 YFSETQ. The CDR3 region has the DNA TGCGCCAGCAGCTTGACTGGGATCAATGAGCAGTTCTTC. Its translation is CASSLTGINEQFF.

The V and J genes are TRBV6-6 and TRBJ2-7; D is possibly TRBD2 (6 bases). Matching the DNA end better, TRBJ2-5 makes the J call doubtful. The germline gives CDR1 MNHNY, CDR2 SVGAGI (reference sequence). The CDR3 length is 13 residues. The CDR3 loop is CASRRDSRETQYF. For the CDR3, the DNA is TGTGCCAGCAGGCGGGACTCCAGAGAGACCCAGTACTTC.

The chain employs TRBV7-2 and TRBJ2-7; D possibly corresponds to TRBD2 (7 bases). The germline gives CDR1 SGHTA, CDR2 FQGNSA. The CDR3 length is 17 residues. Trimming pared 0 bases from V and 1 base from J, leaving 16 bases between. The CDR3 spells CASSLAGLGGVSYEQYF. CDR3 bases: TGTGCCAGCAGCTTAGCGGGGCTAGGGGGGGTTTCCTACGAGCAGTACTTC.